These 25 T cell receptor beta chains came from one sample sequenced in a study of graft-versus-host responses after intestinal transplantation. Produced via immunoSEQ multiplex PCR; TCRdb's table is partial and in-frame only. The table lists 85,000 to 100,000 clones, around nine tenths of them singletons. Antigen specificity for these receptors is unknown. Here the sequenced sample was unstimulated CD4+ T cells sorted from spleen or lymph node cells, taken before intestinal transplant. These receptors were taken from a human donor who received an intestinal transplant.

The V and J genes are TRBV10-3 and TRBJ2-4, with D possibly matching TRBD2 (6 bases). This CDR3 has 17 amino acids. V dropped 0 bases and J dropped 1 base, with 13 bases sitting between them. Germline V gene lookup returns CDR1 ENHRY and CDR2 SYGVKD. The CDR3: CAISESELLAAKNIQYF. CDR3 nucleotides: TGTGCCATCAGTGAGTCGGAACTTCTAGCGGCCAAAAACATTCAGTACTTC.

The chain is built from TRBV11-1 and TRBJ1-1; 8 positions match TRBD1. V was clipped by 5 bases and J by 1 base; unmatched bases: 3. From germline, CDR1 is SGHAT and CDR2 FQDESV (reference sequence). The CDR3 covers 14 residues. CDR3 amino acids: CASSKDRENTEAFF. The DNA for the CDR3 is TGTGCCAGCAGCAAGGACAGGGAGAACACTGAAGCTTTCTTT.

The chain is built from TRBV5-4 and TRBJ1-4; D unclear. The CDR3 has 13 amino acids. CDR1 is SGHNT and CDR2 is YYREEE in the germline V gene (reference sequence). V dropped 1 base and J dropped 7 bases, with 8 bases sitting between them. Here the CDR3 DNA reads TGTGCCAGCAGCTTGTATACGGGTGAAAAACTGTTTTTT. Protein sequence: CASSLYTGEKLFF.

The rearrangement uses TRBV4-2 and TRBJ2-3; 8 bases agree with TRBD2. Looked up from germline, CDR1 is LGHNA and CDR2 is YNFKEQ. V gave up 0 bases and J gave up 3 bases; unmatched junction bases: 11. This CDR3 contains 18 residues. The CDR3 here is CASSQDLRGGGTTDTQYF. CDR3 nucleotide sequence: TGTGCCAGCAGCCAAGACCTCCGGGGCGGGGGGACTACAGATACGCAGTATTTT.

The V gene is TRBV10-1, the J gene TRBJ2-1; D unclear. The CDR3 runs 11 residues. Germline-derived CDR1 and CDR2 are WNHNN and SYGVQD (reference sequence). With 9 bases removed from V and 4 bases from J, the gap between germline ends came to 7 bases. DNA for the CDR3: TGCGCCAGTGGAGATTACAATGAGCAGTTCTTC. It is translated as CASGDYNEQFF.

The chain links TRBV19 to TRBJ1-4; 8 bases are shared with TRBD1. Germline loops: CDR1 LNHDA, CDR2 SQIVND (reference sequence). Losses at the gene ends were 6 bases for V and 0 bases for J; bases not matched to a gene: 9. The CDR3 length is 17 residues. Written as DNA, the CDR3 is TGTGCCAGTAGCATCCAGGGGGCGGGTGCAACTAATGAAAAACTGTTTTTT. Encoded protein: CASSIQGAGATNEKLFF.

To note about this clone: This specimen includes other DNA sequences encoding the same CDR3. V usage is TRBV5-1 and J usage is TRBJ1-1; 7 nucleotides agree with TRBD1. CDR1 and CDR2 from the germline V gene are SGHRS and YFSETQ. The CDR3 loop spans 15 amino acids. V lost 2 bases to trimming and J lost 1 base; unmatched junction nucleotides: 5. CDR3 loop: CASSLTGTANTEAFF. CDR3 in DNA: TGCGCCAGCAGCTTAACCGGGACAGCGAACACTGAAGCTTTCTTT. Looking up the rest from reference TRBV5-1 and TRBJ1-1 gives the full variable domain: KAGVTQTPRYLIKTRGQQVTLSCSPISGHRSVSWYQQTPGQGLQFLFEYFSETQRNKGNFPGRFSGRQFSNSRSEMNVSTLELGDSALYLCASSLTGTANTEAFFGQGTRLTVV.

J is TRBJ1-5 and V is TRBV5-8; 10 positions agree with TRBD1. Germline V CDR1 and CDR2: SGHTS, YDEGEE. The CDR3 has 15 residues. Unmatched junction bases numbered 9, after V lost 6 bases and J lost 6 bases. CDR3 sequence (DNA): TGTGCCAGCAACCCCTCCGGGACAGGGGTTCAGCCCCAGCATTTT. Amino acid sequence: CASNPSGTGVQPQHF.

This clone was detected only once. The gene calls are TRBV27 and TRBJ1-5, with TRBD1 identical over 8 bases. CDR3 length: 17 amino acids. Germline CDR1 reads MNHEY; CDR2 reads SMNVEV (reference sequence). Germline trimming cut 6 bases from V and 2 bases from J; bases unmatched to any gene: 12. For the CDR3, the DNA is TGTGCCAGCAGATCGCTTACCGGGACAGGACGCAATCAGCCCCAGCATTTT. It codes for CASRSLTGTGRNQPQHF.

The chain has TRBV9 and TRBJ1-2; possibly TRBD1 for D (5 bases). CDR1 and CDR2 (germline): SGDLS, YYNGEE. V dropped 0 bases and J dropped 7 bases, with 10 bases sitting between them. This CDR3 is 13 amino acids long. The CDR3 coding sequence is TGTGCCAGCAGCGTAGAGCAGGGCGCTGGCTACACCTTC. Translation: CASSVEQGAGYTF.

The rearrangement links TRBV30 to TRBJ2-7, with D hard to call. V lost 0 bases to trimming and J lost 4 bases, with 7 bases between them. Per the germline V gene, CDR1 is GTSNPN and CDR2 is SVGIG (reference sequence). The CDR3 covers 12 residues. The CDR3 DNA follows: TGTGCCTGGAGTGTATCTCGGTACGAGCAGTACTTC. Residues: CAWSVSRYEQYF.

The rearrangement joins TRBV29-1 to TRBJ2-1, with 9 bases fitting TRBD2. Unmatched junction bases numbered 15, after V lost 8 bases and J lost 13 bases. This CDR3 has 13 amino acids. Germline loops: CDR1 SQVTM, CDR2 ANQGSEA. The CDR3 sequence is CSTRSSGTVNQFF. DNA for the CDR3: TGCAGCACTAGGTCTAGCGGGACCGTCAATCAGTTCTTC.

The chain couples TRBV28 to TRBJ2-7, with 9 bases lining up with TRBD1. Trimming took 3 bases from V and 3 from J; bases not matched to a gene: 12. The germline gives CDR1 MDHEN, CDR2 SYDVKM. This CDR3 contains 17 residues. The CDR3 nucleotides are TGTGCCAGCAGTTTCGGACAGGGGACGAGTTGGAGCTACGAGCAGTACTTC. Protein sequence: CASSFGQGTSWSYEQYF.

In DNA form, the CDR3 reads TGTGCCAGCAGCTCAGGACTAGCGGGAGGGCGCGACGAGCAGTACTTC. The encoded protein is CASSSGLAGGRDEQYF. The J gene is TRBJ2-7, the V gene TRBV7-2; TRBD2 matches at 15 bases. The germline V gene has CDR1 SGHTA and CDR2 FQGNSA. Trimming removed 4 bases from V and 5 bases from J; junction bases left unmatched: 6. The CDR3 runs 16 residues.

The chain employs TRBV6-1 and TRBJ1-4; 8 positions agree with TRBD1. V dropped 6 bases and J dropped 12; count of bases not matched to a gene: 6. The CDR3 is 12 amino acids. Germline V CDR1 and CDR2: MNHNS, SASEGT. The CDR3 DNA follows: TGTGCCAGCAGGACAGGGGTTGTGGAACTGTTTTTT. It translates to CASRTGVVELFF.

This sequence joins TRBV4-1 and TRBJ2-1; 9 bases are shared with TRBD2. The CDR3 has 18 residues. Unmatched junction bases numbered 16, after V lost 4 bases and J lost 6 bases. Germline CDR1 MGHRA, CDR2 YSYEKL. CDR3 coding DNA: TGCGCCAGCAGCCTCGATATTACAGCGGGAGGAATATTCAATGAGCAGTTCTTC. Translating gives CASSLDITAGGIFNEQFF.

The J gene is TRBJ2-5, the V gene TRBV27, with TRBD2 identical over 8 bases. CDR1 is MNHEY and CDR2 is SMNVEV in the germline V gene (reference sequence). CDR3 length equals 15 residues. The trim removed 5 bases at V and 5 bases at J, leaving 10 bases unmatched. CDR3 coding DNA: TGTGCCAGCAGTCCCCGGGTAGCGGGATTGGAGACCCAGTACTTC. Its translation is CASSPRVAGLETQYF.

In this sample, this clone turned up once. The chain employs TRBV9 and TRBJ2-4, with 9 positions matching TRBD1. Germline trimming cut 3 bases from V and 6 bases from J; bases unmatched to any gene: 4. From germline, CDR1 is SGDLS and CDR2 YYNGEE. This CDR3 contains 14 residues. The CDR3 DNA follows: TGTGCCAGCAGCGGCCAGGACAGGGGAAACATTCAGTACTTC. This sequence encodes CASSGQDRGNIQYF.

The gene calls are TRBV28 and TRBJ2-1; D might be TRBD2 (5 bases). This CDR3 comprises 14 residues. Germline assignment: CDR1 MDHEN and CDR2 SYDVKM. V was trimmed by 6 bases and J by 3 bases, leaving 12 bases between them. The CDR3 sequence: CASRGERYYNEQFF. The CDR3 DNA sequence: TGTGCCAGCAGGGGAGAGCGCTACTACAATGAGCAGTTCTTC. The whole variable domain, filled in from reference TRBV28 and TRBJ2-1, reads DVKVTQSSRYLVKRTGEKVFLECVQDMDHENMFWYRQDPGLGLRLIYFSYDVKMKEKGDIPEGYSVSREKKERFSLILESASTNQTSMYLCASRGERYYNEQFFGPGTRLTVL.

This rearrangement joins TRBV18 to TRBJ1-2; TRBD1 might be the D (5 bases). V was clipped by 1 base and J by 2 bases, with 11 bases between them. The CDR3 totals 15 residues. CDR1 and CDR2 from the germline V gene are KGHSH and LQKENI. The CDR3 DNA reads as TGTGCCAGCTCACCACGAACAGGAGAGAACTATGGCTACACCTTC. Translated, it gives CASSPRTGENYGYTF.

This clone was seen a single time. The chain couples TRBV30 to TRBJ1-5; D ambiguous. The CDR3 spans 14 residues. The V and J ends lost 1 base and 0 bases respectively, with 7 bases between them. Germline loops: CDR1 GTSNPN, CDR2 SVGIG (reference sequence). The chain's CDR3 is CAWSGAISNQPQHF. For the CDR3, the DNA is TGTGCCTGGAGTGGGGCCATTAGCAATCAGCCCCAGCATTTT.

V gene TRBV11-2 combines with J gene TRBJ2-1; maybe TRBD2 (7 bases). The CDR3 runs 16 residues. The ends were cut back, 7 bases at V and 6 bases at J, with 22 bases in the middle. Germline assignment: CDR1 SGHAT and CDR2 FQNNGV. DNA for the CDR3: TGTGCCAGCATCTCGGGGGGCCAGGAGACCCTCAATGAGCAGTTCTTC. Translating it yields CASISGGQETLNEQFF.

V usage is TRBV4-2 and J usage is TRBJ1-4, with D possibly matching TRBD1 (5 bases). V was shortened by 1 base and J by 7 bases, with 16 bases between the two germline ends. The CDR3 has 16 amino acids. The germline gives CDR1 LGHNA, CDR2 YNFKEQ. The CDR3 DNA sequence: TGTGCCAGCAGCCAAGCCCCACTTGGGGCGACTGAAAAACTGTTTTTT. Translation: CASSQAPLGATEKLFF.

The CDR3 DNA is TGTGCCAACTCCCAGGACAGGGGGCGAGGGGAGCAGTACTTC. The encoded protein is CANSQDRGRGEQYF. The chain couples TRBV10-3 to TRBJ2-7; 11 nucleotides align to TRBD1. This CDR3 region has 14 residues. The junction had 12 bases not matched to a gene; V was cut back by 10 bases and J by 7 bases. From germline, CDR1 is ENHRY and CDR2 SYGVKD.

This clone is a singleton in its sample. The chain couples TRBV7-8 to TRBJ1-3; possible D gene TRBD1, 5 bases. The CDR3 consists of 15 residues. The V end lost 3 bases, the J end lost 2 bases, and 11 bases lay between the germline ends. Germline V lookup: CDR1 SGHVS, CDR2 FQNEAQ. The CDR3 is CASSLAPGPGNTIYF. The CDR3 nucleotides read TGTGCCAGCAGCTTGGCGCCAGGGCCTGGAAACACCATATATTTT.